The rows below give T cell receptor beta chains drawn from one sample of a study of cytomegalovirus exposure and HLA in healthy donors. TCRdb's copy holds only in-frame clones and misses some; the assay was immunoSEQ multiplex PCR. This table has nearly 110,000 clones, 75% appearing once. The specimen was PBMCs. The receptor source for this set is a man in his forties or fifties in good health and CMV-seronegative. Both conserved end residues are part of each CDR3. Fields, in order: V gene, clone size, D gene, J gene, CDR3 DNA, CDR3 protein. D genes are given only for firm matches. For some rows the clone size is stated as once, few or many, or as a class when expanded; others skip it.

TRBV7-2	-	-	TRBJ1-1	TGTGCCAGCAGCTTAACGGAGTACACTGAAGCTTTCTTT	CASSLTEYTEAFF
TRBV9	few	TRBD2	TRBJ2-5	TGTGCCAGCAGCGTAGGTGGGTCTAGCGGGGAGACCCAGTACTTC	CASSVGGSSGETQYF
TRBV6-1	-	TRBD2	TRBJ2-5	TGTGCCAGCACGAGACCGGGACTAGCGTACGAGACCCAGTACTTC	CASTRPGLAYETQYF
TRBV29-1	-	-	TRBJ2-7	TGCAGCGCGGAAACAGGGTTAAGTTACGAGCAGTACTTC	CSAETGLSYEQYF
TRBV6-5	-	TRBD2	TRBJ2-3	TGTGCCAGCATCCCCGTGGCTAGCGGGGGGGATACGCAGTATTTT	CASIPVASGGDTQYF
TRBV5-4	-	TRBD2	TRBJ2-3	TGTGCCAGCAGCTTGGGACTAGCGGGGGGCACAGATACGCAGTATTTT	CASSLGLAGGTDTQYF
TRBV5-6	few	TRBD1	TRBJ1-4	TGTGCCAGCACCCGACAGGGGGAAAAACTGTTTTTT	CASTRQGEKLFF
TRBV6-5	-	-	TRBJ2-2	TGTGCCAGCCGCCGGGGGGCGGCCGGGGAGCTGTTTTTT	CASRRGAAGELFF
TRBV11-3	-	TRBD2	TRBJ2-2	TGTGCCAGCAGTAGGGGACTAGCGGGTTCAGGGGAGCTGTTTTTT	CASSRGLAGSGELFF
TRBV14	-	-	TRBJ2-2	TGTGCCAGCAGCCAGGGCAGGAACGGGGAGCTGTTTTTT	CASSQGRNGELFF
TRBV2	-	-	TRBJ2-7	TGTGCCAGCAGGGTCGATGTAGCTAGCTACGAGCAGTACTTC	CASRVDVASYEQYF
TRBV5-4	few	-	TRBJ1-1	TGTGCCAGCAGCAATCACAGGACTATCATGAACACTGAAGCTTTCTTT	CASSNHRTIMNTEAFF
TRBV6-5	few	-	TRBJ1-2	TGTGCCAGCAGTTACTCGAGGCGGGGGAGGGATGGCTACACCTTC	CASSYSRRGRDGYTF
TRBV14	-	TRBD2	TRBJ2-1	TGTGCCAGCAGCCAAGATCGGGCCTTAGCGGGGGGCATCTACAATGAGCAGTTCTTC	CASSQDRALAGGIYNEQFF
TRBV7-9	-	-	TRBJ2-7	TGTGCCAGCAGCTTAGGGGGACAAAACTACGAGCAGTACTTC	CASSLGGQNYEQYF
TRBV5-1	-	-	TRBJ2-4	TGCGCCAGCAGCTTGGGGGACTCCAAAAACATTCAGTACTTC	CASSLGDSKNIQYF
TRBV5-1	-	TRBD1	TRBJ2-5	TGCGCCAGCAGCTTGGCACCTGGGACAGGGGCAGAGACCCAGTACTTC	CASSLAPGTGAETQYF
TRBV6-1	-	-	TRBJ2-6	TGTGCCACGCTGCCAAAGAGCTCTGGGGCCAACGTCCTGACTTTC	CATLPKSSGANVLTF
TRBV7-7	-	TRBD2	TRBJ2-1	TGTGCCAGCAGCCTACAGCGGGGGGGGAACAATGAGCAGTTCTTC	CASSLQRGGNNEQFF
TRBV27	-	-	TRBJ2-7	TGTGCCAGCAGACGAAGGCCGGACTCCGAGCAGTACTTC	CASRRRPDSEQYF
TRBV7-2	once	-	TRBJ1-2	TGTGCCAGCAGCTTAGCGCTCCGAACCCGGGGCTACACCTTC	CASSLALRTRGYTF
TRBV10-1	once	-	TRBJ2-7	TGCGCCAGCAGTGATGGAGGGCCCCTCTCCTACGAGCAGTACTTC	CASSDGGPLSYEQYF